The clone carrying this TCR beta chain was seen only a few times. The antigen is undetermined. This CDR3 is built from 14 residues. The use of a sample-barcoded 5' primer and a J-beta primer mix characterized a second PCR of roughly 7 to 11 cycles. In TCRdb, the 5' RACE reads were re-called with MiXCR into one record per CDR3 protein. The data hold fewer than 1,200,000 distinct CDR3 sequences, with approximately 25% observed a single time. The data are from a study of blood T cells in healthy people across ages. Regarding the study as a whole: Naive T cell percentage by flow cytometry tracked strongly with beta diversity.

These data were also reused for a study on T cells of mothers and their children.

The clonotype comes from a girl aged 2 to 9 in good health. The specimen sequenced was blood. The genes are TRBV12-3 or TRBV12-4 and TRBJ2-5; possible D gene TRBD1, 6 bases. The J call may be in error: the DNA end matches TRBJ2-7 better. CDR3 sequence: CASSADRISYEQYF. CDR3 bases: TGTGCCAGCAGTGCCGACAGGATCTCCTACGAGCAGTACTTC.